Included here is one T cell receptor (beta chain) sequence, with context. This clonotype occurred a few times. No antigen is known for it. No base quality information exists; no much larger clone differs at one position. This specimen comes from a study of T-cell reconstitution after alpha-beta-depleted transplantation in children (dated by TCRdb to the mid-2010s). Context from the whole study: Using TCR repertoire profiling, the study quantitatively followed how T-cell immune reconstitution unfolded in children after TCRalphabeta/CD19-depleted allogeneic hematopoietic cell transplantation. The study at large found these results: Over subsequent months, a decline in hyperexpanded clone frequencies was noted, and after one year, T-cell counts and TCRbeta diversity were mostly ascribed to newly produced T cells. About two months after transplant, the apparently early recovery of alphabetaT-cell counts reportedly depended on just several hundred clones that had expanded rapidly and came from non-depleted graft cells. In some patients, the high TCRbeta diversity seen at day 60 was put down to recipient T cells and intrathymic progenitors that had survived conditioning.

This specimen's treatment or condition label, interpreted: allogeneic hematopoietic cell transplantation with graft depleted of TCRalphabeta T cells and CD19 B cells. The children who served as transplant recipients had been given grafts of TCRalphabeta/CD19-depleted allogeneic hematopoietic cells. Receptor libraries were prepared by PCR. Reads for this sample came from an Illumina HiSeq 2500. TCR library preparation used molecular barcoding, with unique molecular identifiers applied to normalize quantification of the TCRbeta repertoire. TCRdb ran its own pipeline on the public reads, namely fastp trimming at Q25 and MiXCR clone calling, and kept in-frame beta chains. Rows are combined by CDR3 protein, so each entry shows the most common genes and DNA. This sample is represented by around 670,000 distinct CDR3 sequences; over 10% of them were singletons. The ten largest account for around 0.79% of the sample.

V is shortened by 6 bases, J by 0 bases, and the region joining them spans 6 bases. Spanning cysteine to phenylalanine, the CDR3 consists of 14 amino acids. Only the CDR3 part of the read is kept: 42 bases, read in frame from the first base. In the germline V gene, CDR1 corresponds to ENHRY and CDR2 to SYGVKD. The sequencing used PBMCs, collected before TCRalphabeta/CD19-depleted stem cell transplant. This receptor was taken from a girl aged 2-10 years with congenital amegakaryocytic thrombocytopenia, due to receive a stem cell transplant. The rearrangement joined TRBV10-3 to TRBJ1-6, with the D gene too uncertain to name. Here the CDR3 is given as CAISPSSYNSPLHF. The nucleotide sequence reads as follows: TGTGCCATCAGCCCCAGCTCCTATAATTCACCCCTCCACTTT.